The next 23 T cell receptor beta chains were all read from a single sample in a study of cytomegalovirus exposure and HLA in healthy donors. The PCR used 60 Vbeta and 13 Jbeta primers. Clones were sequenced by immunoSEQ multiplex PCR, and TCRdb holds only the in-frame ones, with some missing. The sample holds about 170,000 clones, roughly 80% seen once. What was sequenced was PBMCs. These receptor sequences come from a woman in her late teens or twenties in good health and CMV-seronegative.

J is TRBJ2-5 and V is TRBV11-2, with 7 bases lining up with TRBD2. This CDR3 is built from 15 residues. CDR1 SGHAT and CDR2 FQNNGV come from the germline V gene. Trimming removed 3 bases from V and 7 bases from J; junction bases left unmatched: 11. This CDR3 reads CASSLWTSRKGTQYF. The CDR3, as DNA: TGTGCCAGCAGCTTGTGGACTAGTCGAAAAGGGACCCAGTACTTC. Together with reference TRBV11-2 and TRBJ2-5, the CDR3 gives the full variable domain: EAGVAQSPRYKIIEKRQSVAFWCNPISGHATLYWYQQILGQGPKLLIQFQNNGVVDDSQLPKDRFSAERLKGVDSTLKIQPAKLEDSAVYLCASSLWTSRKGTQYFGPGTRLLVL.

The chain couples TRBV18 to TRBJ2-1; 11 bases are a match to TRBD2. The V and J ends lost 1 base and 10 bases, in that order; junction bases with no gene match: 9. This CDR3 region has 16 residues. Germline lookup yields CDR1 KGHSH and CDR2 LQKENI. The CDR3 loop is CASSPRGTSGGGEQFF. CDR3 DNA sequence: TGTGCCAGCTCACCACGGGGGACTAGCGGAGGGGGGGAGCAGTTCTTC. Drawing the rest from reference TRBV18 and TRBJ2-1, the complete variable domain is NAGVMQNPRHLVRRRGQEARLRCSPMKGHSHVYWYRQLPEEGLKFMVYLQKENIIDESGMPKERFSAEFPKEGPSILRIQQVVRGDSAAYFCASSPRGTSGGGEQFFGPGTRLTVL.

This clone appeared a few times. The V and J genes are TRBV4-1 and TRBJ1-4, with TRBD1 identical over 9 bases. CDR3 length: 16 residues. Germline CDR1 MGHRA, CDR2 YSYEKL. The V gene end was trimmed by 1 base and the J gene end by 4 bases; junction bases not matched to a gene: 4. The CDR3 is CASSQGTGVVNEKLFF. Written as DNA, the CDR3 is TGCGCCAGCAGCCAAGGGACAGGGGTAGTTAATGAAAAACTGTTTTTT.

The chain carries TRBV7-2 and TRBJ2-1; possibly TRBD1 for D (5 bases). Germline V gene data show CDR1 as SGHTA and CDR2 as FQGNSA. CDR3 length: 18 residues. V was trimmed by 2 bases and J by 5 bases, leaving 22 bases between them. CDR3 DNA: TGTGCCAGCAGCTTACTGCGCAGGGAATATGTCCTAAACAATGAGCAGTTCTTC. It is translated as CASSLLRREYVLNNEQFF.

This clone was found a few times. The chain combines TRBV18 with TRBJ1-2, with D tentatively TRBD1 (6 bases). Per the germline V gene, CDR1 is KGHSH and CDR2 is LQKENI. This CDR3 has 14 residues. V was cut by 1 base and J by 7 bases, with 13 bases left in between. CDR3 amino acids: CASSPLRGEAGYTF. CDR3 nucleotides: TGTGCCAGCTCACCACTCAGGGGTGAGGCTGGCTACACCTTC.

CDR3 sequence: CASSSRVQLNNEQFF. The CDR3 DNA is TGTGCCAGCAGCTCCCGGGTCCAACTGAACAATGAGCAGTTCTTC. V is TRBV5-6 and J is TRBJ2-1; D remains unclear. V lost 3 bases and J 5 bases, leaving 15 bases between the germline ends. Germline V gene lookup returns CDR1 SGHDT and CDR2 YYEEEE. The CDR3 extends over 15 amino acids.

The table lists this clone with a few counts. V and J are TRBV9 and TRBJ2-1; 7 bases agree with TRBD2. The CDR3 is 15 amino acids. The ends lost 6 bases at V and 2 bases at J; junction bases unmatched: 8. Germline values: CDR1 SGDLS, CDR2 YYNGEE. The CDR3, as DNA: TGTGCCAGCACCCCGAGCGGGACGACCTACAATGAGCAGTTCTTC. This sequence encodes CASTPSGTTYNEQFF.

The sample holds a few counts of this clone. This chain links TRBV27 with TRBJ1-2; D might be TRBD1 (6 bases). The length of the CDR3 is 15 residues. Trimming cost V 5 bases and J 4 bases, with 17 bases left between them. Per germline, CDR1 MNHEY and CDR2 SMNVEV (reference sequence). The CDR3 sequence is CASSKLSGTIYGYTF. DNA of the CDR3: TGTGCCAGCAGTAAACTATCCGGGACAATCTATGGCTACACCTTC.

The J gene is TRBJ2-1, the V gene TRBV30, with 11 bases that match TRBD1. Germline V gene lookup returns CDR1 GTSNPN and CDR2 SVGIG (reference sequence). The CDR3 runs to 15 residues. The ends lost 4 bases at V and 6 bases at J; junction bases unmatched: 8. CDR3 DNA sequence: TGTGCCTGGACCCCCGGGACAGGGGGTCGCAATGAGCAGTTCTTC. Its translation: CAWTPGTGGRNEQFF.

The V call is TRBV5-4, the J call TRBJ2-7; no definite D call. Per the germline V gene, CDR1 is SGHNT and CDR2 is YYREEE (reference sequence). This CDR3 comprises 14 residues. V lost 4 bases and J lost 1, with 12 bases in between. In DNA form, the CDR3 reads TGTGCCAGCAGCCCTCAGCAGGATTCCTACGAGCAGTACTTC. It codes for CASSPQQDSYEQYF.

V usage is TRBV4-2 and J usage is TRBJ2-7, with TRBD2 matching 9 bases. Germline CDR1 LGHNA, CDR2 YNFKEQ. The CDR3 has 15 residues. V lost 3 bases to trimming and J lost 0 bases; unmatched junction nucleotides: 3. In DNA, the CDR3 is TGTGCCAGCAGCCAGACTAGCGGCAGCTCCTACGAGCAGTACTTC. Its translation: CASSQTSGSSYEQYF.

This clone was counted a single time. The chain joins TRBV5-6 to TRBJ2-5; 12 bases match TRBD2. TRBJ2-7 explains the end of the DNA better; the J call may be wrong. The CDR3 runs 14 residues. CDR1 SGHDT and CDR2 YYEEEE come from the germline V gene. CDR3 sequence: CASSFRLAGDEQYF. The CDR3 nucleotides read TGTGCCAGCAGCTTTCGACTAGCGGGAGACGAGCAGTACTTC.

The CDR3 sequence is CASSMGQGHQPQHF. CDR3 nucleotides: TGTGCCAGTAGTATGGGACAGGGGCATCAGCCCCAGCATTTT. The gene calls are TRBV19 and TRBJ1-5, with 10 bases aligning to TRBD1. The germline gives CDR1 LNHDA, CDR2 SQIVND (reference sequence). The CDR3 has 14 residues. The V and J ends lost 3 bases and 5 bases, in that order; junction bases with no gene match: 1.

The rearrangement joins TRBV5-4 to TRBJ2-7, with TRBD2 matching 10 bases. This CDR3 spans 16 amino acids. J was trimmed by 3 bases and V by 0 bases; bases with no gene match: 6. Per the germline V gene, CDR1 is SGHNT and CDR2 is YYREEE (reference sequence). The CDR3, as DNA: TGTGCCAGCAGCTTGGGAACTAGCGGGGCCGGCTACGAGCAGTACTTC. Protein product: CASSLGTSGAGYEQYF.

The count of this clone is one. The rearrangement links TRBV6-1 to TRBJ2-5; 10 bases align to TRBD1. V dropped 2 bases and J dropped 5; count of bases not matched to a gene: 5. The CDR3 covers 15 residues. Germline loops: CDR1 MNHNS, CDR2 SASEGT. Written as DNA, the CDR3 is TGTGCCAGCAGTGAAAAGGACAGGGGGTATGAGACCCAGTACTTC. Translation gives CASSEKDRGYETQYF.

This chain uses TRBV19 with TRBJ1-1; D is unclear. V was trimmed by 4 bases and J by 4 bases, leaving 7 bases between them. CDR3 size: 12 residues. From germline, CDR1 is LNHDA and CDR2 SQIVND (reference sequence). In DNA, the CDR3 is TGTGCCAGTAGTACCTACAGCACTGAAGCTTTCTTT. Encoded protein: CASSTYSTEAFF. Drawing the rest from reference TRBV19 and TRBJ1-1, the complete variable domain is DGGITQSPKYLFRKEGQNVTLSCEQNLNHDAMYWYRQDPGQGLRLIYYSQIVNDFQKGDIAEGYSVSREKKESFPLTVTSAQKNPTAFYLCASSTYSTEAFFGQGTRLTVV.

A remark on this clone: At one end, the junction sequence differs from germline, possibly due to a read error. This sequence joins TRBV7-9 and TRBJ2-3; TRBD1 matches 7 bases. Per germline, CDR1 SEHNR and CDR2 FQNEAQ (reference sequence). There are 15 residues in the CDR3. CDR3 region: CSSSPTGPGTDTQYF. CDR3 nucleotide sequence: TGTTCCAGCAGCCCGACAGGGCCCGGCACAGATACGCAGTATTTT.

This clone appeared once. The chain joins TRBV19 to TRBJ2-3; TRBD2 is a possible D gene (6 bases). V was shortened by 3 bases and J by 3 bases, with 13 bases between the two germline ends. The CDR3 runs 15 residues. Per the germline V gene, CDR1 is LNHDA and CDR2 is SQIVND (reference sequence). CDR3 in DNA: TGTGCCAGTAGTATGCTTTTGGGGGGAACAGATACGCAGTATTTT. Residues: CASSMLLGGTDTQYF.

J is TRBJ1-2 and V is TRBV11-3; unclear D gene. Germline V gene data show CDR1 as SGHNT and CDR2 as YENEEA. Deletions cut 1 base from V and 4 bases from J, with 7 bases between. The CDR3 contains 13 residues. The CDR3 sequence: CASSLASFYGYTF. DNA of the CDR3: TGTGCCAGCAGCTTAGCGTCCTTCTATGGCTACACCTTC.

This chain uses TRBV5-4 with TRBJ2-3; maybe TRBD1 (6 bases). The V gene's germline CDR1 is SGHNT and CDR2 YYREEE (reference sequence). V shed 0 bases and J shed 2 bases, with 10 bases lying between them. The CDR3 totals 15 residues. CDR3 region: CASSLDRGSTDTQYF. The DNA of the CDR3 is TGTGCCAGCAGCTTGGATAGGGGGTCCACAGATACGCAGTATTTT.

The chain is built from TRBV19 and TRBJ1-5; a possible D gene is TRBD1 (5 bases). Trimming pared 6 bases from V and 0 bases from J, leaving 9 bases between. Germline-derived CDR1 and CDR2 are LNHDA and SQIVND (reference sequence). The CDR3 sequence is 14 residues long. The CDR3 spells CASSLGDSNQPQHF. The CDR3 DNA reads as TGTGCCAGTAGCCTAGGGGATAGCAATCAGCCCCAGCATTTT.

The J gene is TRBJ2-3, the V gene TRBV9, with TRBD2 identical over 7 bases. Per the germline V gene, CDR1 is SGDLS and CDR2 is YYNGEE. The trim removed 4 bases at V and 2 bases at J, leaving 10 bases unmatched. This CDR3 is built from 16 residues. The DNA for the CDR3 is TGTGCCAGCAGCCCCCAAGCTAGCGGTAACACAGATACGCAGTATTTT. Residues: CASSPQASGNTDTQYF.

The genes are TRBV6-5 and TRBJ1-2; D uncertain. Trimming pared 5 bases from V and 4 bases from J, leaving 14 bases between. The CDR3 runs to 14 residues. Germline loops: CDR1 MNHEY, CDR2 SVGAGI. The CDR3 bases are TGTGCCAGCAGTGCGCGGATAGAGAGCTATGGCTACACCTTC. This gives the protein CASSARIESYGYTF.